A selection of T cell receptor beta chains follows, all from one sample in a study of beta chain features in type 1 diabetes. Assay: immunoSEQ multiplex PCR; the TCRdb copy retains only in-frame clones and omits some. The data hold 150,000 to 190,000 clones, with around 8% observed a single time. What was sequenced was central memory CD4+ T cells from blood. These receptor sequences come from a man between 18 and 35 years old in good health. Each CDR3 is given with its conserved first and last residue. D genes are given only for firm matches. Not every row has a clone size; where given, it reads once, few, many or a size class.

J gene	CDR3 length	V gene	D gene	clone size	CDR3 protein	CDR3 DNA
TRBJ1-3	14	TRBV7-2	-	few	CASSLAGAGDTIYF	TGTGCCAGCAGCTTAGCGGGGGCTGGAGACACCATATATTTT
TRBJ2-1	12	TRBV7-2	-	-	CASSPFGAGMFF	TGTGCCAGCAGCCCCTTTGGGGCAGGGATGTTCTTC
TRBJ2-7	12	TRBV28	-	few	CASGLSGYEQYF	TGTGCCAGCGGATTATCGGGATACGAGCAGTACTTC
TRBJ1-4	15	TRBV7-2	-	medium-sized	CASSLVAGTGEKLFF	TGTGCCAGCAGCTTAGTCGCCGGCACGGGTGAAAAACTGTTTTTT
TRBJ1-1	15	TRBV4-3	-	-	CASSQVPSLRAEAFF	TGCGCCAGCAGCCAAGTTCCCTCCCTGAGGGCTGAAGCTTTCTTT
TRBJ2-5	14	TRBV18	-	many	CASSPQDSQETQYF	TGTGCCAGCTCACCACAGGACTCTCAAGAGACCCAGTACTTC
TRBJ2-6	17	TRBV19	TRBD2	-	CASSTLAGDSGANVLTF	TGTGCCAGTAGTACCCTAGCGGGAGACTCTGGGGCCAACGTCCTGACTTTC
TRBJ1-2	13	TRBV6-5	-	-	CASSYTIQTGYTF	TGTGCCAGCAGCTATACAATACAGACTGGCTACACCTTC
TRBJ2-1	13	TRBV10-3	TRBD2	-	CATLAVGGDEQFF	TGTGCCACACTAGCAGTGGGGGGGGATGAGCAGTTCTTC
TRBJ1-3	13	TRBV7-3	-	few	CASSPDSGNTIYF	TGTGCCAGCAGCCCAGACTCTGGAAACACCATATATTTT